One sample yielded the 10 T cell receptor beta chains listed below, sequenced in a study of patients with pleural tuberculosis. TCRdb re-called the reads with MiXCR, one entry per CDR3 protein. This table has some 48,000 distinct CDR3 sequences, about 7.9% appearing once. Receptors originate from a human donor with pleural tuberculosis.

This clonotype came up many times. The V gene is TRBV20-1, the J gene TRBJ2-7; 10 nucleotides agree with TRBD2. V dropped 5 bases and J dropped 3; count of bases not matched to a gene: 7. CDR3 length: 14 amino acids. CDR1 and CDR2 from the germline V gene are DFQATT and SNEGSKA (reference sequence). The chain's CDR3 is CSAGLLAGDYEQYF. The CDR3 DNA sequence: TGCAGTGCTGGCCTGCTAGCGGGGGACTACGAGCAGTACTTC.

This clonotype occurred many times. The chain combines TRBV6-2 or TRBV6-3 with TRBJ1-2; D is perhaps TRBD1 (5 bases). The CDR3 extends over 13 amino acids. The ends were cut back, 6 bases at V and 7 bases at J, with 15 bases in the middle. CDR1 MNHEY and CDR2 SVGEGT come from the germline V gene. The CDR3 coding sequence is TGTGCCAGCAGGGATACAGGATCAGGTGGCTACACCTTC. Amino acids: CASRDTGSGGYTF.

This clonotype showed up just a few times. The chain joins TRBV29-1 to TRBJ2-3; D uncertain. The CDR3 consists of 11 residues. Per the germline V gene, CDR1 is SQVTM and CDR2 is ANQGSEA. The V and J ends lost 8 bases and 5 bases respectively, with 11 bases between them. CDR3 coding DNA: TGCAGCTCGCGTCCGGGAGATACGCAGTATTTT. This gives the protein CSSRPGDTQYF.

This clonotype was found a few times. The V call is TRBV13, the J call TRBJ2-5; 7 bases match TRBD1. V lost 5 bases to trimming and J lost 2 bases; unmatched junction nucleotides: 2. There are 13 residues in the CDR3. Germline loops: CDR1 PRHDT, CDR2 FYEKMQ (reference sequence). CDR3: CASSIRGQETQYF. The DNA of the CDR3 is TGTGCCAGCAGCATCAGGGGGCAAGAGACCCAGTACTTC. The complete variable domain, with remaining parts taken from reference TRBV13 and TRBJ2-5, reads AAGVIQSPRHLIKEKRETATLKCYPIPRHDTVYWYQQGPGQDPQFLISFYEKMQSDKGSIPDRFSAQQFSDYHSELNMSSLELGDSALYFCASSIRGQETQYFGPGTRLLVL.

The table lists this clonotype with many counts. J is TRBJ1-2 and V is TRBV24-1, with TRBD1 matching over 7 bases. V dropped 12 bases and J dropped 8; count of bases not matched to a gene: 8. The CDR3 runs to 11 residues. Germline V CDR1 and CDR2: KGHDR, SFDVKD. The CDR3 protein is CASGTATGYTF. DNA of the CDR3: TGTGCCTCTGGGACAGCAACAGGCTACACCTTC.

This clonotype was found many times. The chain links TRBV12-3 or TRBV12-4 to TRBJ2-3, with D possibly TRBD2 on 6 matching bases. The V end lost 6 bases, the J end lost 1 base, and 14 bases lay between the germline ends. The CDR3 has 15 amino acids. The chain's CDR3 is CASRISSVRTDTQYF. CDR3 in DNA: TGTGCCAGCAGAATCTCTAGCGTTCGCACAGATACGCAGTATTTT.

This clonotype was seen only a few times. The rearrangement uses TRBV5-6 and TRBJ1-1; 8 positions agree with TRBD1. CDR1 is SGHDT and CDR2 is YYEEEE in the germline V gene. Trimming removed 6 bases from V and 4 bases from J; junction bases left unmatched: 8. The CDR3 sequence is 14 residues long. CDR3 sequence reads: CASTRTGISTEAFF. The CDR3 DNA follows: TGTGCCAGCACCCGGACAGGGATATCCACTGAAGCTTTCTTT.

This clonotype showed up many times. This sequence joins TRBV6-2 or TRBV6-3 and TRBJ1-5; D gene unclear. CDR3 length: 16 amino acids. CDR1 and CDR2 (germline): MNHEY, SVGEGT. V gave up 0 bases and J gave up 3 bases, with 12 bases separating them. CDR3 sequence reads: CASSYSFVQHNQPQHF. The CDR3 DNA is TGTGCCAGCAGTTACTCTTTTGTCCAGCACAATCAGCCCCAGCATTTT.

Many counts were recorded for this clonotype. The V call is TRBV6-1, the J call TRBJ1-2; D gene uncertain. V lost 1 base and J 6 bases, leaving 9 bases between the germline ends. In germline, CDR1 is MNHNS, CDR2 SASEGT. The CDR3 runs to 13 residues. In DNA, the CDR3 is TGTGCCAGCAGTGAAGGCTTTCCGGATGGCTACACCTTC. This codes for CASSEGFPDGYTF.

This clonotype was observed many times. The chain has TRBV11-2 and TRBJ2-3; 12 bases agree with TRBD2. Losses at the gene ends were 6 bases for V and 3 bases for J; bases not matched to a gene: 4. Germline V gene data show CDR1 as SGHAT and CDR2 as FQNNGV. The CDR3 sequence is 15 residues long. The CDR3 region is CASSPTSGRTDTQYF. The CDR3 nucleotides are TGTGCCAGCAGTCCGACTAGCGGGAGAACAGATACGCAGTATTTT.